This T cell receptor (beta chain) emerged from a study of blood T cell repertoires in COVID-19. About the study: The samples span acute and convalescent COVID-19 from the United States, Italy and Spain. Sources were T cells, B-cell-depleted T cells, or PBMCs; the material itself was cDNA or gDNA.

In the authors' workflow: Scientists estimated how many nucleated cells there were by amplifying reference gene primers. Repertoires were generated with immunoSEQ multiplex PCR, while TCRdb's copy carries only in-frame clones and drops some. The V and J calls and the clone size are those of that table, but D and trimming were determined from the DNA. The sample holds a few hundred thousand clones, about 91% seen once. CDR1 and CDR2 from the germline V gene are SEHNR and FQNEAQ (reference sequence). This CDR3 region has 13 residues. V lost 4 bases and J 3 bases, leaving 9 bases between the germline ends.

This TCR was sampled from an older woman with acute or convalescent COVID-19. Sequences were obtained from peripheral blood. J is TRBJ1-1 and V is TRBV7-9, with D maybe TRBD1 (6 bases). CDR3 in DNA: TGTGCCAGCAGCTGGGGACAAGACACTGAAGCTTTCTTT. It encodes CASSWGQDTEAFF.